The 32 T cell receptor beta chains below come from one sample, sequenced in a study of blood T cell repertoires in COVID-19. This table comes from immunoSEQ multiplex PCR, and its TCRdb copy is limited to in-frame clones, with some not included. The table records 150,000 to 200,000 clones, about 88% of them present only once. The material sequenced was PBMCs or T cells enriched from blood (not recorded which). Receptor source: a woman between 18 and 29 years old who had recovered from COVID-19.

This sequence joins TRBV27 and TRBJ2-1; TRBD2 aligns across 8 bases. Germline V gene lookup returns CDR1 MNHEY and CDR2 SMNVEV (reference sequence). V was pared by 3 bases and J by 7 bases, with 11 bases of the junction left unmatched. CDR3 length: 16 residues. CDR3 coding DNA: TGTGCCAGCAGTTTGTTACAGCGGGAGATTGGGAATGAGCAGTTCTTC. The encoded protein is CASSLLQREIGNEQFF.

The chain joins TRBV7-6 to TRBJ1-1; 8 bases map to TRBD1. This CDR3 contains 16 residues. J lost 0 bases, V lost 0 bases, and 3 bases had no gene match. Per germline, CDR1 SGHVS and CDR2 FNYEAQ. CDR3 DNA sequence: TGTGCCAGCAGCTTAGCGGACAGGGAATTGAACACTGAAGCTTTCTTT. It codes for CASSLADRELNTEAFF.

This clone was detected a few times. The genes are TRBV25-1 and TRBJ2-7; D unclear. Germline CDR1 and CDR2: MGHDK and SYGVNS. The CDR3 loop spans 11 amino acids. V lost 4 bases, J lost 5 bases, and 6 bases lay in between. CDR3 residues: CASSAFNEQYF. CDR3 DNA: TGTGCCAGCAGTGCATTCAACGAGCAGTACTTC.

The chain joins TRBV19 to TRBJ1-1, with a possible D match to TRBD1 (6 bases). There are 13 residues in the CDR3. V lost 6 bases, J lost 3 bases, and 11 bases lay in between. Per germline, CDR1 LNHDA and CDR2 SQIVND (reference sequence). For the CDR3, the DNA is TGTGCCAGTAGCACAGGACAGTACACTGAAGCTTTCTTT. Amino acids: CASSTGQYTEAFF. The full variable domain, in which reference TRBV19 and TRBJ1-1 provide the parts outside the CDR3, is DGGITQSPKYLFRKEGQNVTLSCEQNLNHDAMYWYRQDPGQGLRLIYYSQIVNDFQKGDIAEGYSVSREKKESFPLTVTSAQKNPTAFYLCASSTGQYTEAFFGQGTRLTVV.

This clone was observed a single time. The rearrangement links TRBV27 to TRBJ1-4; D is uncertain. Trimming cost V 5 bases and J 0 bases, with 10 bases left between them. The CDR3 length is 15 residues. Germline CDR1 reads MNHEY; CDR2 reads SMNVEV (reference sequence). This CDR3 is CASSLTAATNEKLFF. CDR3 coding DNA: TGTGCCAGCAGTCTAACAGCCGCAACTAATGAAAAACTGTTTTTT.

The rearrangement joins TRBV2 to TRBJ2-3; possibly TRBD2 for D (5 bases). The V end lost 2 bases, the J end lost 0 bases, and 15 bases lay between the germline ends. This CDR3 comprises 17 residues. The V gene's germline CDR1 is SNHLY and CDR2 FYNNEI. DNA for the CDR3: TGTGCCAGCAGTGAACCAGGTGGGAGACCTAGCACAGATACGCAGTATTTT. Protein: CASSEPGGRPSTDTQYF.

The chain joins TRBV27 to TRBJ1-1; D might be TRBD1 (5 bases). Trimming stripped 1 base from V and 0 bases from J, with 9 bases between. The CDR3 consists of 15 residues. CDR1 is MNHEY and CDR2 is SMNVEV in the germline V gene (reference sequence). The CDR3 DNA is TGTGCCAGCAGTTTATGGGGCCATTTGAACACTGAAGCTTTCTTT. Translation: CASSLWGHLNTEAFF.

V usage is TRBV19 and J usage is TRBJ2-7, with TRBD1 identical over 10 bases. The V gene's germline CDR1 is LNHDA and CDR2 SQIVND (reference sequence). Trimming at V came to 5 bases and at J to 5 bases, leaving 9 bases not matched to a gene. The CDR3 is 15 amino acids. CDR3 loop: CASSLRQGAGDEQYF. The CDR3 nucleotides are TGTGCCAGTAGTCTCAGACAGGGGGCGGGCGACGAGCAGTACTTC.

V and J are TRBV7-2 and TRBJ2-1; 7 bases agree with TRBD1. V lost 1 base, J lost 3 bases, and 3 bases stayed unmatched. Per the germline V gene, CDR1 is SGHTA and CDR2 is FQGNSA. The CDR3 covers 15 residues. The chain's CDR3 is CASSLEGQSYNEQFF. CDR3 sequence (DNA): TGTGCCAGCAGCTTAGAGGGACAGAGCTACAATGAGCAGTTCTTC.

This chain links TRBV18 with TRBJ1-2, with a weak D call TRBD1 (5 bases). The CDR3 contains 15 residues. V was cut by 8 bases and J by 0 bases, with 16 bases left in between. Germline CDR1 is KGHSH and CDR2 is LQKENI. The CDR3 is CASRGAGSTNYGYTF. DNA of the CDR3: TGTGCCAGCCGCGGGGCAGGGTCAACTAACTATGGCTACACCTTC.

The chain employs TRBV7-9 and TRBJ2-3; D not resolved. V was cut by 1 base and J by 4 bases, with 9 bases left in between. The length of the CDR3 is 14 residues. Per the germline V gene, CDR1 is SEHNR and CDR2 is FQNEAQ (reference sequence). The CDR3 region has the DNA TGTGCCAGCAGCTTAGATGGCCCCCCAGATACGCAGTATTTT. Residues: CASSLDGPPDTQYF.

V usage is TRBV20-1 and J usage is TRBJ1-1; 7 nucleotides match TRBD1. The length of the CDR3 is 11 residues. Germline V gene sequence: CDR1 DFQATT, CDR2 SNEGSKA (reference sequence). The ends lost 1 base at V and 8 bases at J; junction bases unmatched: 1. The CDR3 DNA is TGCAGTGCTAGAGGGACAGGAGAAGCTTTCTTT. It yields the protein CSARGTGEAFF.

The rearrangement links TRBV28 to TRBJ1-6; no reliable D call. Trimming took 5 bases from V and 10 from J, leaving 12 bases between them. Germline V gives CDR1 MDHEN, CDR2 SYDVKM. This CDR3 spans 13 amino acids. The CDR3 region has the DNA TGTGCCAGCAGTCTCCGATCGAGCTCACCCCTCCACTTT. This encodes CASSLRSSSPLHF. Combining the CDR3 with reference TRBV28 and TRBJ1-6 gives the whole variable domain DVKVTQSSRYLVKRTGEKVFLECVQDMDHENMFWYRQDPGLGLRLIYFSYDVKMKEKGDIPEGYSVSREKKERFSLILESASTNQTSMYLCASSLRSSSPLHFGNGTRLTVT.

The V gene is TRBV23-1, the J gene TRBJ1-5; D not resolved. TRBV23-1 is treated as an ORF (open reading frame) with a function not yet certain. Trimming took off 4 bases at V and 0 bases at J, with 13 bases between the two ends. The CDR3 is made up of 16 amino acids. CDR3 DNA sequence: TGCGCCAGCAGTCGACTTCAGCCTTATAGCAATCAGCCCCAGCATTTT. Its translation: CASSRLQPYSNQPQHF.

V gene TRBV27 combines with J gene TRBJ2-1, with 8 bases identical to TRBD1. The CDR3 is made up of 15 amino acids. The junction had 7 bases not matched to a gene; V was cut back by 3 bases and J by 6 bases. Germline CDR1 reads MNHEY; CDR2 reads SMNVEV (reference sequence). CDR3 DNA sequence: TGTGCCAGCAGTTTTGGGACAGGCTTCGGCAATGAGCAGTTCTTC. Its translation is CASSFGTGFGNEQFF.

The chain carries TRBV14 and TRBJ1-2; D ambiguous. The V and J ends lost 0 bases and 8 bases respectively, with 7 bases between them. Per germline, CDR1 SGHDN and CDR2 FVKESK. The CDR3 is 12 amino acids. Here the CDR3 DNA reads TGTGCCAGCAGCCAAGATCAGGCCGGCTACACCTTC. Amino acids: CASSQDQAGYTF.

The chain recombines TRBV7-6 with TRBJ2-1; TRBD2 aligns across 7 bases. Losses at the gene ends were 4 bases for V and 8 bases for J; bases not matched to a gene: 5. The germline V gene encodes CDR1 SGHVS and CDR2 FNYEAQ. The CDR3 is 13 residues long. CDR3 coding DNA: TGTGCCAGCAGCTCACCTGGGAGGGATGAGCAGTTCTTC. It is translated as CASSSPGRDEQFF.

This clone was observed many times. This sequence joins TRBV29-1 and TRBJ2-4, with 7 bases that match TRBD1. Germline CDR1 and CDR2: SQVTM and ANQGSEA. This CDR3 has 17 amino acids. Trimming at V came to 5 bases and at J to 1 base, leaving 14 bases not matched to a gene. The CDR3, as DNA: TGCAGCGTTTCCACTCCGACAGGGTCTGAGGCCAAAAACATTCAGTACTTC. Protein: CSVSTPTGSEAKNIQYF.

The chain employs TRBV2 and TRBJ1-3, with D perhaps matching TRBD1 (6 bases). Trimming removed 4 bases at V and 1 base at J, with 8 bases between. Germline V CDR1 and CDR2: SNHLY, FYNNEI. The CDR3 loop spans 14 amino acids. In DNA form, the CDR3 reads TGTGCCAGCAGTGCCGGGACATCTGGAAACACCATATATTTT. It yields the protein CASSAGTSGNTIYF.

This chain links TRBV2 with TRBJ1-1; the D gene is possibly TRBD1 (6 bases). The CDR3 runs to 12 residues. Looked up from germline, CDR1 is SNHLY and CDR2 is FYNNEI. V lost 2 bases to trimming and J lost 5 bases, with 6 bases between them. The CDR3 bases are TGTGCCAGCAGTGAACAGGGGACTGAAGCTTTCTTT. It yields the protein CASSEQGTEAFF.

This chain joins TRBV2 and TRBJ1-2; 8 positions agree with TRBD1. The CDR3 extends over 13 amino acids. Germline-derived CDR1 and CDR2 are SNHLY and FYNNEI. V gave up 6 bases and J gave up 6 bases; unmatched junction bases: 6. This chain's CDR3 is CASRTGAEHGYTF. The CDR3 coding sequence is TGTGCCAGCAGGACAGGGGCTGAACATGGCTACACCTTC.

The rearrangement uses TRBV5-5 and TRBJ2-3; no clear D. With 0 bases removed from V and 4 bases from J, the gap between germline ends came to 15 bases. CDR1 and CDR2 from the germline V gene are SGHKS and YYEKEE (reference sequence). The CDR3 sequence is 16 residues long. The CDR3 loop reads CASSLVTHESADTQYF. The CDR3 DNA reads TGTGCCAGCAGCTTGGTGACTCATGAATCGGCAGATACGCAGTATTTT.

This clone was recorded once. This sequence joins TRBV5-6 and TRBJ2-7; TRBD1 aligns across 11 bases. This CDR3 is 15 amino acids long. Trimming at V came to 4 bases and at J to 3 bases, leaving 6 bases not matched to a gene. Germline V gene sequence: CDR1 SGHDT, CDR2 YYEEEE. The CDR3 region has the DNA TGTGCCAGCAGCCTAACCGGGACAGGGGGCTACGAGCAGTACTTC. Translated, it gives CASSLTGTGGYEQYF.

The chain has TRBV2 and TRBJ1-1; D not certain. CDR1 and CDR2 from the germline V gene are SNHLY and FYNNEI. The length of the CDR3 is 11 residues. V lost 5 bases, J lost 6 bases, and 7 bases lay in between. In nucleotides, the CDR3 is TGTGCCAGCAGTTCGGACTCTGAAGCTTTCTTT. Protein sequence: CASSSDSEAFF.

The chain employs TRBV2 and TRBJ1-6; D is unclear. From germline, CDR1 is SNHLY and CDR2 FYNNEI. This CDR3 comprises 14 residues. Trimming cost V 2 bases and J 5 bases, with 7 bases left between them. The chain's CDR3 is CASSERRNNSPLHF. DNA for the CDR3: TGTGCCAGCAGTGAACGCAGGAATAATTCACCCCTCCACTTT.

This clone was observed a single time. This chain links TRBV28 with TRBJ1-5; D uncertain. Trimming removed 6 bases at V and 5 bases at J, with 14 bases between. Germline V lookup: CDR1 MDHEN, CDR2 SYDVKM. The CDR3 sequence is 14 residues long. CDR3 region: CASSLWGEDQPQHF. CDR3 sequence (DNA): TGTGCCAGCAGCCTCTGGGGAGAGGATCAGCCCCAGCATTTT. Combining the CDR3 with reference TRBV28 and TRBJ1-5 gives the whole variable domain DVKVTQSSRYLVKRTGEKVFLECVQDMDHENMFWYRQDPGLGLRLIYFSYDVKMKEKGDIPEGYSVSREKKERFSLILESASTNQTSMYLCASSLWGEDQPQHFGDGTRLSIL.

The chain couples TRBV10-3 to TRBJ2-2; 12 bases map to TRBD2. Germline V gene lookup returns CDR1 ENHRY and CDR2 SYGVKD. The CDR3 is 16 amino acids. V shed 4 bases, J shed 2 bases, and the junction held 2 bases outside the gene matches. The DNA for the CDR3 is TGTGCCATCAGTGCTAGCGGGGGGGATAACACCGGGGAGCTGTTTTTT. It encodes CAISASGGDNTGELFF.

J is TRBJ2-7 and V is TRBV2; TRBD2 matches 12 bases. Germline CDR1 is SNHLY and CDR2 is FYNNEI. With 1 base clipped from V and 4 bases from J, the junction kept 5 bases outside the gene matches. There are 16 residues in the CDR3. The CDR3 region has the DNA TGTGCCAGCAGTGAAGGACGGACTAGCGGGGCTTACGAGCAGTACTTC. Protein product: CASSEGRTSGAYEQYF.

The chain links TRBV2 to TRBJ1-4; the D is unclear. Germline CDR1 reads SNHLY; CDR2 reads FYNNEI. V lost 3 bases and J 9 bases, leaving 11 bases between the germline ends. The CDR3 has 13 amino acids. The CDR3 protein is CASSESASKKLFF. CDR3 in DNA: TGTGCCAGCAGTGAGAGTGCGTCGAAAAAACTGTTTTTT. The full variable domain, completed using reference TRBV2 and TRBJ1-4, is EPEVTQTPSHQVTQMGQEVILRCVPISNHLYFYWYRQILGQKVEFLVSFYNNEISEKSEIFDDQFSVERPDGSNFTLKIRSTKLEDSAMYFCASSESASKKLFFGSGTQLSVL.

The rearrangement joins TRBV24-1 to TRBJ1-2; 8 nucleotides align to TRBD1. Germline values: CDR1 KGHDR, CDR2 SFDVKD. The CDR3 totals 13 residues. The V gene end was trimmed by 2 bases and the J gene end by 8 bases; junction bases not matched to a gene: 3. CDR3 in DNA: TGTGCCACCAGTGATTCGGACAGGGAAGGCTACACCTTC. Its translation is CATSDSDREGYTF.

The V call is TRBV6-1, the J call TRBJ1-2, with 7 bases identical to TRBD1. Trimming cost V 3 bases and J 6 bases; bases outside gene matches: 7. This CDR3 comprises 14 residues. Germline V gives CDR1 MNHNS, CDR2 SASEGT. The CDR3, as DNA: TGTGCCAGCAGTGAGGGGCAAGGGGGCGATGGCTACACCTTC. Its protein is CASSEGQGGDGYTF.

This clone was seen a single time. The chain joins TRBV3-1 (or the pseudogene TRBV3-2) to TRBJ2-5; D unresolved. V was pared by 1 base and J by 5 bases, with 8 bases between. Germline values: CDR1 LGHDT, CDR2 YNNKEL (reference sequence). The CDR3 is 13 amino acids. The CDR3 reads CASSQGTRETQYF. Here the CDR3 DNA reads TGTGCCAGCAGCCAAGGAACGAGGGAGACCCAGTACTTC.